The rows below give T cell receptor beta chains drawn from one sample of a study of regulatory T cells in long-lasting Graves disease. MiXCR, run by TCRdb on the multiplex PCR reads, gives a single entry per CDR3 protein. Altogether 390,000 or so distinct CDR3 sequences are present, about 23% being singletons, with the ten largest covering 25% to 30%. The sample was peripheral blood mononuclear cells (PBMCs), taken when the disease was refractory, from a patient treated with antithyroid drugs. All receptors derive from a woman between 40 and 50 years old with Graves disease. Both conserved end residues are part of each CDR3. Each record gives: CDR3 DNA, CDR3 protein, J gene, clone size, D gene, V gene. The D gene is left open where the match is weak. For some rows the clone size is stated as once, few or many, or as a class when expanded; others skip it.

cdr3_nt: TGTGCCAGCAGCTCCCGGGCTGGACTGGCGGGAGTTGGCACCGGGGAGCTGTTTTTT
cdr3_aa: CASSSRAGLAGVGTGELFF
j_call: TRBJ2-2
clone_size: few
d_call: TRBD2
v_call: TRBV11-1

cdr3_nt: TGTGCCAGCAGCCTACTGGGAGGGCGGGACGGCACCGGGGAGCTGTTTTTT
cdr3_aa: CASSLLGGRDGTGELFF
j_call: TRBJ2-2
clone_size: .
d_call: TRBD2
v_call: TRBV5-6

cdr3_nt: TGTGCCAGCAGCTTAACGGACAGCGGAGGGACTGAAGCTTTCTTT
cdr3_aa: CASSLTDSGGTEAFF
j_call: TRBJ1-1
clone_size: many
d_call: .
v_call: TRBV11-2

cdr3_nt: TGTGCCAGCAGTTTCAGGGTGTCGAGCACCGGGGAGCTGTTTTTT
cdr3_aa: CASSFRVSSTGELFF
j_call: TRBJ2-2
clone_size: many
d_call: .
v_call: TRBV12-3/TRBV12-4

cdr3_nt: TGTGCCAGCAGCCCGCAGGTAGCGGGGAACACCGGGGAGCTGTTTTTT
cdr3_aa: CASSPQVAGNTGELFF
j_call: TRBJ2-2
clone_size: few
d_call: TRBD2
v_call: TRBV11-2

cdr3_nt: TGCGGCTCGGGACCCATACTAGCGGAGACCTACGAGCAGTACTTC
cdr3_aa: CGSGPILAETYEQYF
j_call: TRBJ2-7
clone_size: few
d_call: TRBD2
v_call: TRBV20-1

cdr3_nt: TGTGCCAGCAGTTCATCCGGGACAGGGGGAAAACGCGAGCAGTACTTC
cdr3_aa: CASSSSGTGGKREQYF
j_call: TRBJ2-7
clone_size: .
d_call: TRBD1
v_call: TRBV28

cdr3_nt: TGTGCCAGCAATACCCTGGGAGGCGAGCAGTACTTC
cdr3_aa: CASNTLGGEQYF
j_call: TRBJ2-7
clone_size: few
d_call: .
v_call: TRBV7-2

cdr3_nt: TGTGCCAGCAGTGGGGCTAGCGGGAACACCGGGGAGCTGTTTTTT
cdr3_aa: CASSGASGNTGELFF
j_call: TRBJ2-2
clone_size: many
d_call: TRBD2
v_call: TRBV6-1

cdr3_nt: TGTGCCAGCAGTCCGACAGGGGCCCGTGGGACCCAGTACTTC
cdr3_aa: CASSPTGARGTQYF
j_call: TRBJ2-5
clone_size: .
d_call: TRBD1
v_call: TRBV28

cdr3_nt: TGCAGTGCTAGATGGGACAGGCGCTATCCCAACTATGGCTACACCTTC
cdr3_aa: CSARWDRRYPNYGYTF
j_call: TRBJ1-2
clone_size: many
d_call: TRBD1
v_call: TRBV20-1

cdr3_nt: TGTGCCAGCAGTTTACCGGGAGGCTACGAGCAGTACTTC
cdr3_aa: CASSLPGGYEQYF
j_call: TRBJ2-7
clone_size: many
d_call: TRBD2
v_call: TRBV28

cdr3_nt: TGCAGTGCTAGAGATGTTTTGGAGGGGACCCCCTACGAGCAGTACTTC
cdr3_aa: CSARDVLEGTPYEQYF
j_call: TRBJ2-7
clone_size: many
d_call: .
v_call: TRBV20-1

cdr3_nt: TGTGCCAGCAGTTTATTTGCGAGAGAGACCCAGTACTTC
cdr3_aa: CASSLFARETQYF
j_call: TRBJ2-5
clone_size: many
d_call: .
v_call: TRBV12-3/TRBV12-4

cdr3_nt: TGTGCCAGCAGTAGAGGGACTAGCGGCTACGAGCAGTACTTC
cdr3_aa: CASSRGTSGYEQYF
j_call: TRBJ2-7
clone_size: few
d_call: TRBD2
v_call: TRBV27

cdr3_nt: TGTGCCAGCAGTTTCTTGACAGGTCCCACCGGGGAGCTGTTTTTT
cdr3_aa: CASSFLTGPTGELFF
j_call: TRBJ2-2
clone_size: few
d_call: .
v_call: TRBV27

cdr3_nt: TGTGCTAGCAGCCAAGGACTAGCGGGAGCAGAGACCCAGTACTTC
cdr3_aa: CASSQGLAGAETQYF
j_call: TRBJ2-5
clone_size: many
d_call: TRBD2
v_call: TRBV7-7

cdr3_nt: TGTGCCAGCAGCCCACTTACCGGACAAGGGATCTCTGGGGCCAACGTCCTGACTTTC
cdr3_aa: CASSPLTGQGISGANVLTF
j_call: TRBJ2-6
clone_size: many
d_call: .
v_call: TRBV28

cdr3_nt: TGCAGTGCTAGGTTAGCGGGACCCACAGATACGCAGTATTTT
cdr3_aa: CSARLAGPTDTQYF
j_call: TRBJ2-3
clone_size: few
d_call: TRBD2
v_call: TRBV20-1

cdr3_nt: TGTGCCAGCAGTTTGGGTAGCGGAACAACCTACGAGCAGTACTTC
cdr3_aa: CASSLGSGTTYEQYF
j_call: TRBJ2-7
clone_size: many
d_call: .
v_call: TRBV12-3/TRBV12-4

cdr3_nt: TGTGCCAGCAACCGGAAGCAGTACTTC
cdr3_aa: CASNRKQYF
j_call: TRBJ2-7
clone_size: few
d_call: .
v_call: TRBV6-1

cdr3_nt: TGTGCCAGCAGCCTTCCTAGGGAGGGGAACACCGGGGAGCTGTTTTTT
cdr3_aa: CASSLPREGNTGELFF
j_call: TRBJ2-2
clone_size: many
d_call: TRBD2
v_call: TRBV11-2

cdr3_nt: TGTGCCAGCAGCCTAAGGTGGGGGCGGGCTCCACTCGTTAAGACCTACGAGCAGTACTTC
cdr3_aa: CASSLRWGRAPLVKTYEQYF
j_call: TRBJ2-7
clone_size: few
d_call: .
v_call: TRBV6-1

cdr3_nt: TGTGCCATCAGTGAGTCGTGGGGGATCTCTGGAAACACCATATATTTT
cdr3_aa: CAISESWGISGNTIYF
j_call: TRBJ1-3
clone_size: few
d_call: .
v_call: TRBV10-3

cdr3_nt: TGTGCCAGCAGCTTGCTTCGGGGGCTGAGAAACACTGAAGCTTTCTTT
cdr3_aa: CASSLLRGLRNTEAFF
j_call: TRBJ1-1
clone_size: .
d_call: .
v_call: TRBV5-4

cdr3_nt: TGTGCCAGCAGTTCCCTAGAGACCCAGTACTTC
cdr3_aa: CASSSLETQYF
j_call: TRBJ2-5
clone_size: many
d_call: .
v_call: TRBV28

cdr3_nt: TGTGCCAGCACCTTAGGACTAGCGGGAGGAGAGACCCAGTACTTC
cdr3_aa: CASTLGLAGGETQYF
j_call: TRBJ2-5
clone_size: medium-sized
d_call: TRBD2
v_call: TRBV12-3/TRBV12-4

cdr3_nt: TGTGCCAGCAGTTTATCGGGACTAGCGGGAGTCACTTCCTACAATGAGCAGTTCTTC
cdr3_aa: CASSLSGLAGVTSYNEQFF
j_call: TRBJ2-1
clone_size: .
d_call: TRBD2
v_call: TRBV28

cdr3_nt: TGTGCCAGCAGTGATGGGACAGGGCGGACTGAAGCTTTCTTT
cdr3_aa: CASSDGTGRTEAFF
j_call: TRBJ1-1
clone_size: few
d_call: TRBD1
v_call: TRBV6-2/TRBV6-3

cdr3_nt: TGTGCCAGTACCGCCGGGACGGCCTACGAGCAGTACTTC
cdr3_aa: CASTAGTAYEQYF
j_call: TRBJ2-7
clone_size: .
d_call: .
v_call: TRBV19

cdr3_nt: TGCGCCAGCAGCCAGCCAGGGAGCTCCTACAATGAGCAGTTCTTC
cdr3_aa: CASSQPGSSYNEQFF
j_call: TRBJ2-1
clone_size: .
d_call: .
v_call: TRBV4-1

cdr3_nt: TGTGCCAGCCCGCTGACTAGCGGGGACACAGATACGCAGTATTTT
cdr3_aa: CASPLTSGDTDTQYF
j_call: TRBJ2-3
clone_size: .
d_call: TRBD2
v_call: TRBV2

cdr3_nt: TGTGCCAGCAGCCCGAACGACCCGACTGAAGCTTTCTTT
cdr3_aa: CASSPNDPTEAFF
j_call: TRBJ1-1
clone_size: once
d_call: .
v_call: TRBV9

cdr3_nt: TGCAGCGTTGGACAGCCGAACACTGAAGCTTTCTTT
cdr3_aa: CSVGQPNTEAFF
j_call: TRBJ1-1
clone_size: many
d_call: .
v_call: TRBV29-1

cdr3_nt: TGTGCCAGCAGCTTAGGACAGGGATCGTACGAGCAGTACTTC
cdr3_aa: CASSLGQGSYEQYF
j_call: TRBJ2-7
clone_size: many
d_call: TRBD1
v_call: TRBV12-3/TRBV12-4

cdr3_nt: TGTGCCAGCAGAAGGGACCACATAGACTACGAGCAGTACTTC
cdr3_aa: CASRRDHIDYEQYF
j_call: TRBJ2-7
clone_size: .
d_call: .
v_call: TRBV28

cdr3_nt: TGTGCCAGCAGTTGGCCAGGGGGCGGAATTGCTGGGGCCAACGTCCTGACTTTC
cdr3_aa: CASSWPGGGIAGANVLTF
j_call: TRBJ2-6
clone_size: many
d_call: TRBD1
v_call: TRBV12-3/TRBV12-4

cdr3_nt: TGTGCCAGCACCCACAGATCCTACGGAGAGACCCAGTACTTC
cdr3_aa: CASTHRSYGETQYF
j_call: TRBJ2-5
clone_size: .
d_call: .
v_call: TRBV6-1

cdr3_nt: TGTGCCAGCAGCATACATACTAGCGCGATGCCCGTCTGGGAGACCCAGTACTTC
cdr3_aa: CASSIHTSAMPVWETQYF
j_call: TRBJ2-5
clone_size: many
d_call: TRBD2
v_call: TRBV2

cdr3_nt: TGCGCCAGCAGCTTGCTTGACAGGGGCCCGGGGGAAACAGCTTTCTTT
cdr3_aa: CASSLLDRGPGETAFF
j_call: TRBJ1-1
clone_size: many
d_call: TRBD1
v_call: TRBV5-1

cdr3_nt: TGTGCCAGCAGTGAAGCGCTTAGCAGGGGGCTTACTGAAGCTTTCTTT
cdr3_aa: CASSEALSRGLTEAFF
j_call: TRBJ1-1
clone_size: .
d_call: TRBD1
v_call: TRBV2

cdr3_nt: TGTGCCAGCAGTCCTCTTTCCTTTAATCAGCCCCAGCATTTT
cdr3_aa: CASSPLSFNQPQHF
j_call: TRBJ1-5
clone_size: .
d_call: .
v_call: TRBV6-1

cdr3_nt: TGTGCCAGCAGCTGGGACAGTTCTTCCTACGAGCAGTACTTC
cdr3_aa: CASSWDSSSYEQYF
j_call: TRBJ2-7
clone_size: .
d_call: TRBD1
v_call: TRBV7-2

cdr3_nt: TGTGCCATCAGCGCTCAACAGGGGCTGGGGGTTATCTACGAGCAGTACTTC
cdr3_aa: CAISAQQGLGVIYEQYF
j_call: TRBJ2-7
clone_size: .
d_call: TRBD1
v_call: TRBV10-3

cdr3_nt: TGTGCCAGCAGTGAAGGTCTAGCGGCCTACGAGCAGTGCTTC
cdr3_aa: CASSEGLAAYEQCF
j_call: TRBJ2-7
clone_size: few
d_call: TRBD2
v_call: TRBV2

cdr3_nt: TGTGCCAGCAGACCACAGGGGTTCAGGGGGAGGAAAAGAGATACGCAGTATTTT
cdr3_aa: CASRPQGFRGRKRDTQYF
j_call: TRBJ2-3
clone_size: .
d_call: .
v_call: TRBV27

cdr3_nt: TGTGCCAGCAGCCCGTTTGGGACAGAGGGAGAGACCCAGTACTTC
cdr3_aa: CASSPFGTEGETQYF
j_call: TRBJ2-5
clone_size: many
d_call: TRBD1
v_call: TRBV7-9